Below are 21 T cell receptor beta chains sequenced from a single sample in a study of T cell changes during pregnancy in multiple sclerosis. The method was immunoSEQ multiplex PCR; TCRdb's version includes in-frame clones alone and lacks a portion of them. The sample lists approximately 96,000 clones; 92% were seen once. Sequencing used peripheral blood, obtained after pregnancy. These receptors were obtained from a female donor in good health, enrolled as a control in a pregnancy study.

This sequence joins TRBV7-2 and TRBJ2-3, with TRBD1 identical over 7 bases. Germline-derived CDR1 and CDR2 are SGHTA and FQGNSA. Trimming removed 1 base from V and 4 bases from J; junction bases left unmatched: 2. The CDR3 is 14 amino acids. In DNA form, the CDR3 reads TGTGCCAGCAGCTTAGGACAGGGAGCAGATACGCAGTATTTT. It translates to CASSLGQGADTQYF.

V gene TRBV5-1 combines with J gene TRBJ2-2; 9 bases match TRBD2. J was trimmed by 6 bases and V by 3 bases; bases with no gene match: 12. Germline CDR1 SGHRS, CDR2 YFSETQ. The CDR3 loop spans 17 amino acids. This chain's CDR3 is CASSSRGRGGPSGELFF. The CDR3 DNA follows: TGCGCCAGCAGCTCCCGGGGGCGGGGGGGCCCCTCCGGGGAGCTGTTTTTT.

The chain combines TRBV9 with TRBJ2-7; weak D call: TRBD2 (6 bases). Germline V gene data show CDR1 as SGDLS and CDR2 as YYNGEE. V was pared by 4 bases and J by 6 bases, with 17 bases between. The CDR3 length is 14 residues. The CDR3 spells CASSPQTSLAEQYF. CDR3 coding DNA: TGTGCCAGCAGCCCTCAGACTAGTTTAGCCGAGCAGTACTTC.

The chain has TRBV10-3 and TRBJ2-7; D is unclear. The germline gives CDR1 ENHRY, CDR2 SYGVKD. CDR3 length: 14 amino acids. V was pared by 1 base and J by 9 bases, with 16 bases between. The CDR3 loop is CAISEFGGRPAQYF. The CDR3 nucleotides are TGTGCCATCAGTGAGTTCGGTGGCAGGCCAGCGCAGTACTTC.

The V gene is TRBV28, the J gene TRBJ2-1, with 14 bases lining up with TRBD2. J gave up 7 bases and V 6 bases, and 5 bases lay outside the gene matches. The CDR3 has 15 amino acids. The germline CDR1 and CDR2 sequences are MDHEN and SYDVKM. Here the CDR3 reads CASRLGLAGVNEQFF. The CDR3 DNA follows: TGTGCCAGCAGACTGGGACTAGCGGGAGTAAATGAGCAGTTCTTC.

The chain uses TRBV6-5 and TRBJ2-7; D is ambiguous. V shed 0 bases and J shed 6 bases, with 15 bases lying between them. Germline V gene sequence: CDR1 MNHEY, CDR2 SVGAGI. This CDR3 region has 15 residues. The CDR3 DNA reads TGTGCCAGCAGTTACTCGAACTTCCGTTCGGGCGAGCAGTACTTC. Translated: CASSYSNFRSGEQYF.

The chain employs TRBV5-1 and TRBJ2-7; TRBD1 is a possible D gene (5 bases). Trimming stripped 0 bases from V and 5 bases from J, with 12 bases between. Germline V gives CDR1 SGHRS, CDR2 YFSETQ. The CDR3 is 14 residues long. CDR3 coding DNA: TGCGCCAGCAGCTTGGGCCTGTGGGGCGACGAGCAGTACTTC. It translates to CASSLGLWGDEQYF.

This chain uses TRBV5-1 with TRBJ2-3; 7 bases are shared with TRBD2. CDR1 is SGHRS and CDR2 is YFSETQ in the germline V gene. With V trimmed by 2 bases and J by 1 base, 4 bases remained unmatched. CDR3 length: 15 residues. The DNA of the CDR3 is TGCGCCAGCAGCTTTTCTAGCGGTGGCACAGATACGCAGTATTTT. This sequence encodes CASSFSSGGTDTQYF.

The chain carries TRBV11-3 and TRBJ1-1; TRBD1 matches at 9 bases. This CDR3 is built from 15 residues. CDR1 is SGHNT and CDR2 is YENEEA in the germline V gene. Trimming at V came to 5 bases and at J to 5 bases, leaving 9 bases not matched to a gene. In DNA form, the CDR3 reads TGTGCCAGCAGCCGTAGGACAGGGGCCGATACTGAAGCTTTCTTT. Protein product: CASSRRTGADTEAFF.

V usage is TRBV20-1 and J usage is TRBJ2-7; no reliable D call. Germline V gives CDR1 DFQATT, CDR2 SNEGSKA (reference sequence). With 3 bases removed from V and 0 bases from J, the gap between germline ends came to 3 bases. The CDR3 covers 11 residues. The DNA of the CDR3 is TGCAGTGCTAGCAGCTCCTACGAGCAGTACTTC. Translation: CSASSSYEQYF.

The chain employs TRBV10-3 and TRBJ2-7, with 9 bases matching TRBD2. The V and J ends lost 2 bases and 2 bases, in that order; junction bases with no gene match: 4. The germline CDR1 and CDR2 sequences are ENHRY and SYGVKD. The CDR3 runs 15 residues. CDR3 protein: CAISEGSGGPYEQYF. The CDR3 bases are TGTGCCATCAGTGAGGGTAGCGGGGGTCCCTACGAGCAGTACTTC.

V and J are TRBV9 and TRBJ2-1; 11 nucleotides line up with TRBD2. CDR3 size: 15 residues. Losses at the gene ends were 4 bases for V and 4 bases for J; bases not matched to a gene: 4. Germline-derived CDR1 and CDR2 are SGDLS and YYNGEE. The CDR3 coding sequence is TGTGCCAGCAGCCGTAGCGGGGGGGGTTACAATGAGCAGTTCTTC. The encoded protein is CASSRSGGGYNEQFF.

The genes are TRBV4-1 and TRBJ2-6; D is unresolved. V lost 4 bases and J 4 bases, leaving 14 bases between the germline ends. Germline V gives CDR1 MGHRA, CDR2 YSYEKL. This CDR3 spans 16 amino acids. The CDR3 DNA follows: TGCGCCAGCAGCCCGCAGGTGACGGCGGGGGCCAACGTCCTGACTTTC. This translates into CASSPQVTAGANVLTF.

This sequence joins TRBV4-1 and TRBJ1-6; 8 positions match TRBD1. CDR1 MGHRA and CDR2 YSYEKL come from the germline V gene. V lost 6 bases, J lost 10 bases, and 14 bases stayed unmatched. CDR3 length: 16 residues. The CDR3 DNA reads TGCGCCAGCAGGATAAAAGAGGACAGGGAGTTGTCACCCCTCCACTTT. Protein sequence: CASRIKEDRELSPLHF.

The V and J genes are TRBV5-6 and TRBJ2-7; 11 nucleotides agree with TRBD2. After removal of 3 bases from V and 5 bases from J, the junction contained 16 bases not matched to a gene. The V gene's germline CDR1 is SGHDT and CDR2 YYEEEE. The CDR3 covers 18 residues. CDR3 in amino acids: CASSSHAGVAGGHDEQYF. The CDR3 DNA reads as TGTGCCAGCAGCTCGCACGCGGGGGTAGCGGGGGGGCACGACGAGCAGTACTTC.

The chain joins TRBV6-1 to TRBJ1-2; TRBD1 aligns across 9 bases. This CDR3 contains 13 residues. V trimming: 6 bases; J trimming: 6 bases; junction bases outside the gene matches: 5. Germline V gene lookup returns CDR1 MNHNS and CDR2 SASEGT. The CDR3 region is CASRETGGDGYTF. The CDR3 nucleotides are TGTGCCAGCAGGGAGACAGGGGGTGATGGCTACACCTTC.

The rearrangement joins TRBV29-1 to TRBJ2-7; 8 bases match TRBD2. Germline CDR1 SQVTM, CDR2 ANQGSEA. Germline trimming cut 6 bases from V and 0 bases from J; bases unmatched to any gene: 7. This CDR3 has 14 residues. The CDR3 sequence is CSVDSGASSYEQYF. CDR3 nucleotides: TGCAGCGTAGATAGCGGGGCTAGCTCCTACGAGCAGTACTTC.

The chain carries TRBV5-6 and TRBJ1-1; 8 bases agree with TRBD1. CDR3 size: 15 residues. Germline CDR1 SGHDT, CDR2 YYEEEE. The V segment lost 0 bases and the J segment 1 base; nucleotides outside the gene matches: 2. CDR3: CASSLGQGWNTEAFF. The CDR3 nucleotides read TGTGCCAGCAGCTTGGGACAGGGGTGGAACACTGAAGCTTTCTTT.

The V call is TRBV9, the J call TRBJ2-6; 10 nucleotides match TRBD1. V lost 4 bases and J lost 3; bases outside the gene matches: 10. CDR3 length equals 18 residues. Germline-derived CDR1 and CDR2 are SGDLS and YYNGEE. The CDR3 reads CASSIRDRGMIGANVLTF. The CDR3 DNA reads TGTGCCAGCAGCATCCGGGACAGGGGAATGATTGGGGCCAACGTCCTGACTTTC.

The V call is TRBV10-1, the J call TRBJ2-1; D is undetermined. There are 16 residues in the CDR3. Per germline, CDR1 WNHNN and CDR2 SYGVQD (reference sequence). V lost 1 base, J lost 8 bases, and 18 bases lay in between. The CDR3 DNA reads TGCGCCAGCAGTGAGTTCCTAGTAGGTGTTGGATATGAGCAGTTCTTC. This sequence encodes CASSEFLVGVGYEQFF.

The CDR3 loop is CASSFGTRTTGELFF. The CDR3, as DNA: TGTGCCAGCAGCTTCGGGACTAGGACCACCGGGGAGCTGTTTTTT. The chain combines TRBV5-6 with TRBJ2-2; the match to TRBD2 covers 8 bases. The CDR3 extends over 15 amino acids. Germline values: CDR1 SGHDT, CDR2 YYEEEE. Germline trimming cut 2 bases from V and 4 bases from J; bases unmatched to any gene: 4.